This entry lists 30 T cell receptor beta chains sequenced from one sample in a study of CD8+CD57+ T cells in acquired aplastic anemia. Genomic DNA was employed as the template in profiling TCR beta VDJ and CDR3. TCRdb analysed the reads with MiXCR anew, one entry per CDR3 protein. The table lists about 220,000 distinct CDR3 sequences, about 37% of them singletons. Material: sorted CD4+, CD8+, or CD8+CD57+ T cells (not recorded which) from PBMCs. These receptors all come from a human donor in good health, serving as a control.

The chain joins TRBV2 to TRBJ2-7; 10 positions agree with TRBD1. J gave up 3 bases and V 4 bases, and 0 bases lay outside the gene matches. The CDR3 has 13 amino acids. Germline CDR1 is SNHLY and CDR2 is FYNNEI. In DNA, the CDR3 is TGTGCCAGCAGTGGGGACAGGGGCTACGAGCAGTACGTC. Translated, it gives CASSGDRGYEQYV.

This clonotype appeared many times. The chain employs TRBV24-1 and TRBJ2-1, with 15 nucleotides matching TRBD2. Germline V gene data show CDR1 as KGHDR and CDR2 as SFDVKD. The J segment lost 10 bases and the V segment lost 3 bases, leaving 3 bases of the junction unmatched. The CDR3 is 15 residues long. CDR3 nucleotide sequence: TGTGCCACCAGTGATAGGACTAGCGGGGGGGCCGAGCAGTTCTTC. Translation: CATSDRTSGGAEQFF.

This clonotype was observed a single time. The CDR3 spells CASSMGVRERGIKETQYF. The CDR3 DNA reads TGTGCCAGTAGTATGGGTGTCAGGGAAAGAGGGATCAAGGAGACCCAGTACTTC. This chain joins TRBV19 and TRBJ2-5; D is possibly TRBD1 or TRBD2 (5 bases each). V lost 3 bases to trimming and J lost 5 bases, with 25 bases between them. Germline V gives CDR1 LNHDA, CDR2 SQIVND (reference sequence). The CDR3 sequence is 18 residues long.

This clonotype was detected a few times. The chain employs TRBV12-3 or TRBV12-4 and TRBJ1-1, with 7 bases matching TRBD1. The CDR3 consists of 14 residues. Trimming took 5 bases from V and 4 from J; bases not matched to a gene: 7. Here the CDR3 DNA reads TGTGCCAGCAGTCCTACAGGGGTGTCCACTGAAGCTTTCTTT. It specifies CASSPTGVSTEAFF.

This clonotype has at least ten counts. The CDR3 sequence is CSARDDTAGGYYEQYF. CDR3 bases: TGCAGTGCTAGAGATGATACAGCGGGAGGCTATTACGAGCAGTACTTC. The chain carries TRBV20-1 and TRBJ2-7; 9 nucleotides match TRBD2. The CDR3 is made up of 16 amino acids. The germline CDR1 and CDR2 sequences are DFQATT and SNEGSKA (reference sequence). V was clipped by 0 bases and J by 4 bases; unmatched bases: 10.

The chain combines TRBV15 with TRBJ1-5; D perhaps matches TRBD1 (5 bases). The CDR3 length is 15 residues. Per germline, CDR1 LNHNV and CDR2 YYDKDF (reference sequence). V lost 0 bases and J 14 bases, leaving 20 bases between the germline ends. Written as DNA, the CDR3 is TGTGCCACCAGCAGAGATAGGATAGCGGGGCTACACGAGCATTTT. It encodes CATSRDRIAGLHEHF.

The J gene is TRBJ2-2, the V gene TRBV12-3 or TRBV12-4; 8 nucleotides align to TRBD2. The V gene end was trimmed by 6 bases and the J gene end by 5 bases; junction bases not matched to a gene: 14. There are 17 residues in the CDR3. The CDR3 protein is CASRDSGGPRATGELFF. In DNA form, the CDR3 reads TGTGCCAGCAGAGACTCGGGGGGGCCCAGAGCAACCGGGGAGCTGTTTTTT.

This clonotype was seen ten or more times. One junction end disagrees with the germline gene, perhaps due to a read error. The V and J genes are TRBV10-3 and TRBJ1-2; no reliable D call. The CDR3 is made up of 15 amino acids. CDR1 is ENHRY, CDR2 SYGVKD, per germline. CDR3 loop: CASSEWSLGNYGYTF. CDR3 coding DNA: TGTGCCAGCAGTGAATGGAGCCTGGGGAACTATGGCTACACCTTC.

The V and J genes are TRBV5-1 and TRBJ1-6; D is ambiguous. There are 16 residues in the CDR3. From germline, CDR1 is SGHRS and CDR2 YFSETQ. Trimming took off 5 bases at V and 11 bases at J, with 23 bases between the two ends. In nucleotides, the CDR3 is TGCGCCAGCAGGCCAACCGGACGGCTAGGAGGGACACCCCTCCACTTT. Amino acid sequence: CASRPTGRLGGTPLHF.

This clonotype appeared a single time. The chain links TRBV20-1 to TRBJ2-7; TRBD1 aligns across 10 bases. Per germline, CDR1 DFQATT and CDR2 SNEGSKA (reference sequence). Trimming removed 5 bases from V and 0 bases from J; junction bases left unmatched: 13. The CDR3 has 17 residues. The CDR3 reads CSAYYDRGPDPSYEQYF. DNA of the CDR3: TGCAGTGCTTACTACGACAGGGGGCCAGATCCCTCCTACGAGCAGTACTTC.

This clonotype was counted many times. The chain recombines TRBV2 with TRBJ2-6; possibly TRBD1 for D (6 bases). V gave up 9 bases and J gave up 1 base, with 16 bases separating them. This CDR3 contains 16 residues. The V gene's germline CDR1 is SNHLY and CDR2 FYNNEI. The CDR3 sequence is CARGMGRGSGANVLTF. CDR3 bases: TGTGCCAGGGGGATGGGAAGGGGGTCTGGGGCCAACGTCCTGACTTTC.

About this clonotype itself: A much larger clone lies one base from this, so it may be a read error. V and J are TRBV11-1 and TRBJ1-1; weak D call: TRBD1 (5 bases). Germline loops: CDR1 SGHAT, CDR2 FQDESV (reference sequence). This CDR3 region has 15 residues. The CDR3 spells CASSSRAQMNIEAFF. CDR3 in DNA: TGTGCCAGCAGCTCCAGGGCACAAATGAACATTGAAGCTTTCTTT. The full variable domain, with the rest looked up from reference TRBV11-1 and TRBJ1-1, is EAEVAQSPRYKITEKSQAVAFWCDPISGHATLYWYRQILGQGPELLVQFQDESVVDDSQLPKDRFSAERLKGVDSTLKIQPAELGDSAMYLCASSSRAQMNIEAFFGQGTRLTVV.

Ten or more counts support this clonotype. The V and J genes are TRBV4-1 and TRBJ2-7; perhaps TRBD1 as D (5 bases). Germline CDR1 and CDR2: MGHRA and YSYEKL. Trimming took 3 bases from V and 3 from J, leaving 15 bases between them. The CDR3 consists of 15 residues. The CDR3 DNA reads TGCGCCAGCAGCCAGGAGCCGACAGAGCTCTACGAGCAGTACTTC. It is translated as CASSQEPTELYEQYF.

The sample holds many counts of this clonotype. This chain uses TRBV5-1 with TRBJ2-7; the D is unclear. V lost 4 bases and J 7 bases, leaving 24 bases between the germline ends. CDR1 and CDR2 (germline): SGHRS, YFSETQ. The CDR3 is 16 residues long. As DNA, the CDR3 is TGCGCCAGCAGCCCGACGACATTGCGACCTCCGGGTGAGCAGTACTTC. Its translation: CASSPTTLRPPGEQYF.

The CDR3 loop reads CASSLGLRQGFSGNTIYF. The CDR3 nucleotides are TGTGCCAGCAGCTTAGGCCTACGTCAGGGGTTTTCCGGAAACACCATATATTTT. The rearrangement uses TRBV13 and TRBJ1-3, with D tentatively TRBD1 (6 bases). The germline V gene has CDR1 PRHDT and CDR2 FYEKMQ (reference sequence). The CDR3 runs to 18 residues. V was cut by 0 bases and J by 4 bases, with 19 bases left in between. Variable domain in full (rest from reference TRBV13 and TRBJ1-3): AAGVIQSPRHLIKEKRETATLKCYPIPRHDTVYWYQQGPGQDPQFLISFYEKMQSDKGSIPDRFSAQQFSDYHSELNMSSLELGDSALYFCASSLGLRQGFSGNTIYFGEGSWLTVV.

This chain links TRBV19 with TRBJ1-6; D gene unclear. CDR1 is LNHDA and CDR2 is SQIVND in the germline V gene (reference sequence). V gave up 7 bases and J gave up 6 bases, with 7 bases separating them. There are 12 residues in the CDR3. CDR3 DNA sequence: TGTGCCAGTAAGCTGGGTAATTCACCCCTCCACTTT. Encoded protein: CASKLGNSPLHF.

A remark on this clonotype: The conserved final phenylalanine or tryptophan is absent from the CDR3, which likely points to a read error. The DNA is left out, because the CDR3 cannot be placed on it with certainty; the CDR3 is given as TCRdb lists it. V and J are TRBV10-3 and TRBJ1-1. Termini included, the CDR3 measures 12 amino acids. Germline lookup yields CDR1 ENHRY and CDR2 SYGVKD. The CDR3: CAISESGGKMIL.

Turning to this clonotype: This sequence may be a read error, since a much larger clone differs from it by one base. The rearrangement uses TRBV7-9 and TRBJ1-1; D is uncertain. The length of the CDR3 is 15 residues. CDR1 is SEHNR and CDR2 is FQNEAQ in the germline V gene (reference sequence). V was pared by 2 bases and J by 3 bases, with 13 bases between. CDR3 nucleotide sequence: TGTGCCAGCAGCTTATCGGACCGGGAGGACACTGAAGCTTTCTTT. Protein sequence: CASSLSDREDTEAFF.

This chain connects TRBV20-1 to TRBJ2-7; weak D call: TRBD1 (6 bases). The V and J ends lost 3 bases and 2 bases respectively, with 11 bases between them. The CDR3 runs 13 residues. The germline V gene has CDR1 DFQATT and CDR2 SNEGSKA (reference sequence). The CDR3: CSASGRGAYEQYF. DNA for the CDR3: TGCAGTGCTAGCGGCAGGGGTGCCTACGAGCAGTACTTC.

As DNA, the CDR3 is TGTGCCACCAGCTCCACGTACAATGAGCAGTTCTTC. It codes for CATSSTYNEQFF. This sequence joins TRBV24-1 and TRBJ2-1; D is unresolved. This CDR3 is 12 amino acids long. In germline, CDR1 is KGHDR, CDR2 SFDVKD. V was cut by 7 bases and J by 4 bases, with 7 bases left in between.

The J gene is TRBJ2-1, the V gene TRBV5-1, with a weak D call TRBD2 (6 bases). Germline CDR1 and CDR2: SGHRS and YFSETQ. The V end was cut by 0 bases, the J end by 10 bases, with 17 bases between. This CDR3 has 15 residues. The CDR3 DNA is TGCGCCAGCAGCTTGGAGGGTTGGAGGGGTGAGGAGCAGTTCTTC. It encodes CASSLEGWRGEEQFF. The variable domain in full, completed from reference TRBV5-1 and TRBJ2-1, reads KAGVTQTPRYLIKTRGQQVTLSCSPISGHRSVSWYQQTPGQGLQFLFEYFSETQRNKGNFPGRFSGRQFSNSRSEMNVSTLELGDSALYLCASSLEGWRGEEQFFGPGTRLTVL.

This clonotype was picked up many times. The chain carries TRBV20-1 and TRBJ2-3; D gene uncertain. The CDR3 sequence is 11 residues long. Trimming took off 5 bases at V and 6 bases at J, with 9 bases between the two ends. Germline V gives CDR1 DFQATT, CDR2 SNEGSKA (reference sequence). DNA of the CDR3: TGCAGTGCTGTCTATCTTGATACGCAGTATTTT. Protein sequence: CSAVYLDTQYF.

The rearrangement uses TRBV7-2 and TRBJ2-5; 13 bases match TRBD2. With 6 bases clipped from V and 5 bases from J, the junction kept 6 bases outside the gene matches. This CDR3 comprises 15 residues. Germline CDR1 is SGHTA and CDR2 is FQGNSA. The CDR3 is CASRPGLAGRETQYF. CDR3 sequence (DNA): TGTGCCAGCAGACCGGGACTAGCGGGGAGGGAGACCCAGTACTTC.

This clonotype was seen repeatedly, ten times or more. The chain combines TRBV6-5 with TRBJ2-5, with 12 bases identical to TRBD1. The CDR3 covers 15 residues. CDR1 MNHEY and CDR2 SVGAGI come from the germline V gene. J was trimmed by 5 bases and V by 2 bases; bases with no gene match: 3. The CDR3 DNA reads TGTGCCAGCAGTTACGGGGACAGGGGGCACGAGACCCAGTACTTC. Amino acids: CASSYGDRGHETQYF.

This clonotype occurred a few times. J is TRBJ1-2 and V is TRBV9; D ambiguous. The germline CDR1 and CDR2 sequences are SGDLS and YYNGEE. The CDR3 sequence is 12 residues long. V was clipped by 0 bases and J by 1 base, with 1 base between them. The CDR3 protein is CASSVDNYGYTF. DNA for the CDR3: TGTGCCAGCAGCGTAGATAACTATGGCTACACCTTC.

The chain links TRBV6-1 to TRBJ2-7, with 10 bases identical to TRBD1. The ends lost 4 bases at V and 2 bases at J; junction bases unmatched: 2. This CDR3 spans 14 amino acids. CDR1 is MNHNS and CDR2 is SASEGT in the germline V gene. The CDR3 sequence: CASSGGTGAYEQYF. The DNA of the CDR3 is TGTGCCAGCAGTGGAGGGACAGGGGCCTACGAGCAGTACTTC.

This sequence joins TRBV4-1 and TRBJ2-4; weak D call: TRBD2 (5 bases). The CDR3 runs to 18 residues. Germline values: CDR1 MGHRA, CDR2 YSYEKL. V was cut by 4 bases and J by 0 bases, with 19 bases left in between. The CDR3 is CASSPWEPGIIAKNIQYF. The CDR3 nucleotides read TGCGCCAGCAGCCCCTGGGAACCGGGGATTATAGCCAAAAACATTCAGTACTTC.

The chain carries TRBV15 and TRBJ1-4; possible D gene TRBD1, 6 bases. The V end was cut by 0 bases, the J end by 4 bases, with 15 bases between. The CDR3 covers 17 residues. CDR1 and CDR2 from the germline V gene are LNHNV and YYDKDF (reference sequence). The CDR3 nucleotides are TGTGCCACCAGCAGAGAGGGAACGGGGGCTTATAATGAAAAACTGTTTTTT. Protein sequence: CATSREGTGAYNEKLFF.

The rearrangement joins TRBV3-1 to TRBJ1-1; D may be TRBD1 (6 bases). CDR3 length equals 13 residues. Germline lookup yields CDR1 LGHDT and CDR2 YNNKEL (reference sequence). Trimming shortened V by 3 bases and J by 5 bases, and 10 bases separated the two germline ends. CDR3 bases: TGTGCCAGCAGCCAGGGGGCACGAACTGAAGCTTTCTTT. This codes for CASSQGARTEAFF. The complete variable domain, with remaining parts taken from reference TRBV3-1 and TRBJ1-1, reads DTAVSQTPKYLVTQMGNDKSIKCEQNLGHDTMYWYKQDSKKFLKIMFSYNNKELIINETVPNRFSPKSPDKAHLNLHINSLELGDSAVYFCASSQGARTEAFFGQGTRLTVV.

With regard to this clonotype: Relative to the germline gene, one junction end is altered; a read error may explain this. The genes are TRBV11-2 and TRBJ1-1; D is unresolved. The germline V gene encodes CDR1 SGHAT and CDR2 FQNNGV. There are 13 residues in the CDR3. CDR3 DNA: TGTGCCAGCAACTTAGTAGGAGGTACTGAAGCTTTCTTT. Protein: CASNLVGGTEAFF.